One and the same sample provided the 9 T cell receptor beta chains below, sequenced in a study of cytomegalovirus exposure and HLA in healthy donors. Primers included in the PCR were 60 Vbeta and 13 Jbeta primers. Data came from immunoSEQ multiplex PCR; TCRdb stores just in-frame clones and leaves some out. The repertoire holds some 200,000 clones, with around 76% as singletons. Sequences were obtained from PBMCs. The receptors shown here come from a woman aged 25 to 39 in good health and CMV-seropositive.

This sequence joins TRBV7-9 and TRBJ1-2; 12 positions match TRBD1. CDR1 SEHNR and CDR2 FQNEAQ come from the germline V gene (reference sequence). Trimming removed 4 bases from V and 2 bases from J; junction bases left unmatched: 2. The CDR3 loop spans 15 amino acids. The CDR3 nucleotides read TGTGCCAGCAGCTCGGGACAGGGGGCGAACTATGGCTACACCTTC. It is translated as CASSSGQGANYGYTF.

At least ten counts were recorded for this clone. The chain is built from TRBV6-4 and TRBJ2-1; D is perhaps TRBD1 (6 bases). The V gene's germline CDR1 is MRHNA and CDR2 SNTAGT. The V gene lost 2 bases and the J gene lost 4 bases, with 12 bases spanning the gap. The CDR3 has 15 residues. The CDR3 here is CASSDKGGSYNEQFF. In DNA, the CDR3 is TGTGCCAGCAGTGACAAAGGGGGTTCGTACAATGAGCAGTTCTTC.

This rearrangement joins TRBV10-3 to TRBJ1-2; D not resolved. Germline V gene sequence: CDR1 ENHRY, CDR2 SYGVKD. V dropped 4 bases and J dropped 6 bases, with 9 bases sitting between them. The CDR3 covers 12 residues. This CDR3 reads CAISVNRDGYTF. As DNA, the CDR3 is TGTGCCATCAGTGTGAACAGAGATGGCTACACCTTC.

The chain is built from TRBV6-5 and TRBJ2-3, with D tentatively TRBD1 (5 bases). V was trimmed by 9 bases and J by 1 base, leaving 17 bases between them. The V gene's germline CDR1 is MNHEY and CDR2 SVGAGI. The CDR3 totals 15 residues. CDR3 DNA: TGTGCCAGTTCCGATAGCAGGGCCGGCACAGATACGCAGTATTTT. This sequence encodes CASSDSRAGTDTQYF.

V and J are TRBV5-5 and TRBJ1-3; D is possibly TRBD1 (6 bases). The V end lost 4 bases, the J end lost 0 bases, and 17 bases lay between the germline ends. CDR1 is SGHKS and CDR2 is YYEKEE in the germline V gene (reference sequence). CDR3 length equals 17 residues. For the CDR3, the DNA is TGTGCCAGCAGCATGACAGGACGGCCCAGCTCTGGAAACACCATATATTTT. This gives the protein CASSMTGRPSSGNTIYF.

This rearrangement joins TRBV21-1 to TRBJ1-6; TRBD1, as called in the table, went unchecked against the DNA. TRBV21-1 is assigned pseudogene status. CDR3 length equals 19 residues. The CDR3 loop reads CASSNDFATDRGHNSPLHF. In DNA form, the CDR3 reads TGTGCCAGCAGCAATGACTTCGCTACCGACAGGGGCCATAATTCACCCCTCCACTTT.

The rearrangement links TRBV28 to TRBJ2-6; TRBD1 agrees at 8 bases. Germline-derived CDR1 and CDR2 are MDHEN and SYDVKM. The CDR3 is 18 residues long. V was clipped by 2 bases and J by 0 bases; unmatched bases: 6. The CDR3 DNA follows: TGTGCCAGCAGTTTAGTTGGGACAGGAAGCTCTGGGGCCAACGTCCTGACTTTC. Amino acids: CASSLVGTGSSGANVLTF. Filled out from reference TRBV28 and TRBJ2-6, the complete variable domain reads DVKVTQSSRYLVKRTGEKVFLECVQDMDHENMFWYRQDPGLGLRLIYFSYDVKMKEKGDIPEGYSVSREKKERFSLILESASTNQTSMYLCASSLVGTGSSGANVLTFGAGSRLTVL.

The chain couples TRBV7-2 to TRBJ2-1, with TRBD1 matching over 9 bases. Per the germline V gene, CDR1 is SGHTA and CDR2 is FQGNSA. The CDR3 runs 15 residues. J gave up 2 bases and V 5 bases, and 4 bases lay outside the gene matches. CDR3 protein: CASSEWDRAYNEQFF. Written as DNA, the CDR3 is TGTGCCAGCAGCGAATGGGACAGGGCCTACAATGAGCAGTTCTTC.

The CDR3 region has the DNA TGTGCCAGCCGACCTCCGGGACTAGCGGGCGAGCAGTACTTC. Its translation is CASRPPGLAGEQYF. The rearrangement uses TRBV6-5 and TRBJ2-7, with 12 nucleotides matching TRBD2. J was trimmed by 6 bases and V by 8 bases; bases with no gene match: 8. The CDR3 spans 14 residues. Germline V gives CDR1 MNHEY, CDR2 SVGAGI.